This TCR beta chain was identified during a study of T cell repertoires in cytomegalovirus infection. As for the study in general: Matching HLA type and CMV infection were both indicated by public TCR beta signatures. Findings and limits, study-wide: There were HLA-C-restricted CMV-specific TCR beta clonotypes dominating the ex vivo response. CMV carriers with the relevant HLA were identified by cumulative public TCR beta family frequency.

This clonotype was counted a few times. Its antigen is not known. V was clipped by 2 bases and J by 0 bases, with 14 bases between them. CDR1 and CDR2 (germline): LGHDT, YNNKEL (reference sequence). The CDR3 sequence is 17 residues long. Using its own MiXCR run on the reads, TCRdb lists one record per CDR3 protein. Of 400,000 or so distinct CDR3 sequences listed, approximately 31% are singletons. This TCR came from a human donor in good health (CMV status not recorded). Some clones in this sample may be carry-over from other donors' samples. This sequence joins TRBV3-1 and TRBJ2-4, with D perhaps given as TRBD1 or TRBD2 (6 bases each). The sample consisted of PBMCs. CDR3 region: CASSQRGPRLAKNIQYF. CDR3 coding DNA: TGTGCCAGCAGCCAACGGGGGCCACGCTTAGCCAAAAACATTCAGTACTTC.